This T cell receptor (beta chain) was found in a study of blood T cell repertoires in COVID-19 (TCRdb year 2020). Context from the whole study: Samples from collaborators originated in the United States, Italy and Spain and spanned both the acute and convalescent phases of COVID-19. The material from the prospective study consisted of cDNA or gDNA derived from T cells, B-cell-depleted T cells, or PBMCs. Subjects who had been exposed to COVID-19, were actively infected with it, or had recovered from it provided the deeply sampled blood TCRbeta repertoires that made up the dataset. The repertoires were released in a freely available public database meant as a resource for research on the immune response to SARS-CoV-2. The samples were drawn from two sources: the first 160 participants of the ongoing ImmuneRACE study, and 1,000 to 1,500 subjects contributed by 6 global collaborators. Nearly every sample came with metadata listing a de-identified subject ID, COVID-19 status, age in years and sex. Where available, HLA class I and class II types were taken from metadata supplied by the sample provider and were not determined by assay-based typing.

Broader findings and caveats from the paper: Clinical and demographic metadata were provided uncurated, with the amount varying by source and participant.

This clone was counted a single time. This receptor's antigen is unknown. Base qualities are missing; no much larger clone stands one base away. TCRbeta CDR3 regions were amplified from genomic DNA by means of the immunoSEQ Assay, a bias-controlled multiplex PCR. For the original study's pipeline: The number of nucleated cells in each sample was estimated from the amplification of reference gene primers within the assay. To quantify the absolute abundance of each unique TCRbeta CDR3 rearrangement, sequence reads were collapsed and filtered. For each sample, productive Simpson clonality was calculated by taking the square root of Simpson's diversity index across productive rearrangements. The immuneACCESS repertoire file appears here via TCRdb, limited to in-frame rearrangements. These files lack a portion of the clones; in checked studies, under half of the deficit traces to unresolved V genes, and the cause of the others is not known. For V, J and clone size, that table is used; D and trimming come from the DNA. In all, the sample holds 300,000 to 400,000 clones, and 75% to 90% of those were seen once. The ten largest clones represent about 7% of the sample.

In Seattle, one collaborating source enrolled patients while the infection was active and tracked those patients longitudinally over the course of disease. Whole blood was collected in K2EDTA tubes by collaborating institutions according to the institutions' own protocols. Collaborator samples were shipped for TCRbeta analysis as frozen whole blood, isolated PBMCs, or DNA extracted from either sample type. The germline V gene encodes CDR1 MNHEY and CDR2 SVGAGI. V loses 6 bases of germline sequence and J loses 2 bases, and the interval between the two ends is 16 bases. From cysteine to phenylalanine, the CDR3 is 15 amino acids long. Only the CDR3 region is kept as DNA, spanning 45 bases read in frame from base 1.

The material sequenced was peripheral blood. The sequence is built from TRBV6-5 and TRBJ1-1; TRBD1 is a possible D gene, resting on 6 matching bases. The clonotype comes from a woman in her sixties with COVID-19, enrolled during active disease. The CDR3 protein is CASSTDRASNTEAFF. In nucleotide form, the sequence is TGTGCCAGCAGCACGGACAGAGCCTCTAACACTGAAGCTTTCTTT.